This is a list of T cell receptor beta chains from one sample in a study of blood T cell repertoires in COVID-19. Assay: immunoSEQ multiplex PCR; the TCRdb copy retains only in-frame clones and omits some. Among several thousand clones, roughly 70% were seen once, and the ten largest hold about 17%. The source material was peripheral blood. These receptors all stem from a human donor in a cohort sampled during active COVID-19. CDR3s include the opening cysteine and the closing phenylalanine or tryptophan.

V: TRBV9; J: TRBJ2-2; CDR3: CASSPSSNTGELFF
V: TRBV7-9; J: TRBJ1-1; CDR3: CASSLKNSEAFF
V: TRBV5-8; J: TRBJ1-1; CDR3: CASTPRRRGAEAFF
V: TRBV11-1; J: TRBJ2-1; CDR3: CASSLDQGRRNEQFF
V: TRBV25-1; J: TRBJ2-7; CDR3: CASGTGTYEQYF
V: TRBV21-1; J: TRBJ2-7; CDR3: CASSKVGGHPSHEQYF
V: TRBV18; J: TRBJ2-1; CDR3: CASSPPVGTSGNEQFF
V: TRBV5-1; J: TRBJ2-1; CDR3: CASSLPLATSEQFF
V: TRBV2; J: TRBJ2-7; CDR3: CASARNNEQYF
V: TRBV11-2; J: TRBJ2-5; CDR3: CASQGVAQYF
V: TRBV27; J: TRBJ2-3; CDR3: CASSLIPGTAGATQYF
V: TRBV25-1; J: TRBJ2-1; CDR3: CASSGSTGLGQFF